One and the same sample provided the 32 T cell receptor beta chains below, sequenced in a study of beta chain features in type 1 diabetes. Study observations and caveats: Across all four CD4+ subsets, people with type 1 diabetes showed modestly shorter TCRB CDR3s.

Their specific antigens are unknown. Since all of the isolated RNA was reverse transcribed, expressed TCRB transcripts were what got sequenced. Profiled with immunoSEQ multiplex PCR; TCRdb holds only in-frame clones, not every one. The table shows 25,000 to 30,000 clones, with approximately 65% occurring only once. The sample comprised Tregs from blood. Every receptor here comes from a woman aged 30 to 39 with type 1 diabetes.

The V gene is TRBV27, the J gene TRBJ2-1, with TRBD2 matching 10 bases. Germline assignment: CDR1 MNHEY and CDR2 SMNVEV (reference sequence). J lost 4 bases, V lost 5 bases, and 5 bases had no gene match. This CDR3 contains 15 residues. CDR3 bases: TGTGCCAGCAGTCGCCCTAGCGGGGGATACAATGAGCAGTTCTTC. Protein: CASSRPSGGYNEQFF.

J is TRBJ1-3 and V is TRBV4-2, with 7 bases matching TRBD1. The CDR3 loop spans 15 amino acids. Looked up from germline, CDR1 is LGHNA and CDR2 is YNFKEQ. The J segment lost 4 bases and the V segment lost 0 bases, leaving 3 bases of the junction unmatched. This chain's CDR3 is CASSQEETGGNTIYF. The CDR3 DNA is TGTGCCAGCAGCCAAGAGGAGACAGGGGGAAACACCATATATTTT.

The chain employs TRBV4-1 and TRBJ1-6; maybe TRBD1 (5 bases). V was shortened by 1 base and J by 4 bases, with 8 bases between the two germline ends. Germline CDR1 and CDR2: MGHRA and YSYEKL. The CDR3 runs to 15 residues. Here the CDR3 reads CASSQAAGYNSPLHF. CDR3 sequence (DNA): TGCGCCAGCAGCCAAGCAGCAGGGTATAATTCACCCCTCCACTTT.

This sequence joins TRBV11-2 and TRBJ2-2, with D hard to call. V shed 5 bases and J shed 4 bases, with 14 bases lying between them. The CDR3 is 15 amino acids. Germline V gives CDR1 SGHAT, CDR2 FQNNGV. Written as DNA, the CDR3 is TGTGCCAGCAGCCCGGTACGGCGGCTCACCGGGGAGCTGTTTTTT. This gives the protein CASSPVRRLTGELFF.

The J gene is TRBJ2-5, the V gene TRBV7-8; D call uncertain. The CDR3 totals 13 residues. Trimming pared 5 bases from V and 5 bases from J, leaving 12 bases between. Germline V gene data show CDR1 as SGHVS and CDR2 as FQNEAQ. The DNA of the CDR3 is TGTGCCAGCAGCCTTCAGGAAGAGGAGACCCAGTACTTC. This codes for CASSLQEEETQYF.

V and J are TRBV10-3 and TRBJ2-6, with 7 bases aligning to TRBD2. V lost 0 bases to trimming and J lost 2 bases; unmatched junction nucleotides: 1. The CDR3 extends over 16 amino acids. Germline V gives CDR1 ENHRY, CDR2 SYGVKD. For the CDR3, the DNA is TGTGCCATCAGTGAGTCCGCGGGGGCTGGGGCCAACGTCCTGACTTTC. Translated, it gives CAISESAGAGANVLTF.

The gene calls are TRBV7-9 and TRBJ2-1; 9 nucleotides agree with TRBD2. CDR3 length equals 15 residues. V was clipped by 0 bases and J by 9 bases; unmatched bases: 6. Germline V gives CDR1 SEHNR, CDR2 FQNEAQ (reference sequence). CDR3 sequence: CASSLAGTSWSEQFF. The CDR3 nucleotides are TGTGCCAGCAGCTTAGCCGGGACTAGCTGGAGTGAGCAGTTCTTC.

The rearrangement uses TRBV6-5 and TRBJ1-2; 9 bases agree with TRBD1. The ends lost 4 bases at V and 8 bases at J; junction bases unmatched: 14. The CDR3 is 16 amino acids. The germline V gene has CDR1 MNHEY and CDR2 SVGAGI. CDR3 protein: CASSWFSGTGNRGYTF. CDR3 nucleotides: TGTGCCAGCAGTTGGTTTTCCGGGACAGGGAACCGGGGCTACACCTTC.

This chain links TRBV7-9 with TRBJ1-1; no definite D call. The CDR3 covers 15 residues. The V end lost 1 base, the J end lost 0 bases, and 9 bases lay between the germline ends. Germline values: CDR1 SEHNR, CDR2 FQNEAQ (reference sequence). CDR3 sequence reads: CASSLGSGMNTEAFF. DNA for the CDR3: TGTGCCAGCAGCTTAGGGTCGGGAATGAACACTGAAGCTTTCTTT.

CDR3 coding DNA: TGTGCCAGCAGTGTGGAGGACCCATCCACACGTGGCTACACCTTC. This codes for CASSVEDPSTRGYTF. The V and J genes are TRBV2 and TRBJ1-2, with D unclear. V lost 4 bases and J 7 bases, leaving 19 bases between the germline ends. The CDR3 is made up of 15 amino acids. CDR1 is SNHLY and CDR2 is FYNNEI in the germline V gene.

The sample holds a few counts of this clone. The CDR3 sequence: CASSPGRDYGYTF. The CDR3 bases are TGTGCCAGCAGCCCCGGGAGGGACTATGGCTACACCTTC. This chain links TRBV7-3 with TRBJ1-2, with unresolved D. The germline gives CDR1 SGHTA, CDR2 FQGTGA. The CDR3 runs to 13 residues. The V end lost 5 bases, the J end lost 3 bases, and 10 bases lay between the germline ends.

The chain couples TRBV18 to TRBJ1-4; D remains ambiguous. Germline V gene lookup returns CDR1 KGHSH and CDR2 LQKENI. V was pared by 6 bases and J by 0 bases, with 8 bases between. CDR3 length: 14 residues. The CDR3 sequence: CASSQVATNEKLFF. The CDR3 DNA follows: TGTGCCAGCTCCCAGGTTGCAACTAATGAAAAACTGTTTTTT.

The CDR3 spells CASSWTSGRLRNTDTQYF. The CDR3 DNA reads TGTGCCAGCAGCTGGACTAGCGGGAGACTTCGAAACACAGATACGCAGTATTTT. The chain carries TRBV7-8 and TRBJ2-3, with TRBD2 matching over 13 bases. Germline values: CDR1 SGHVS, CDR2 FQNEAQ. With V trimmed by 4 bases and J by 2 bases, 9 bases remained unmatched. The CDR3 has 18 residues.

The chain recombines TRBV19 with TRBJ2-1; 10 nucleotides agree with TRBD1. Germline CDR1 is LNHDA and CDR2 is SQIVND (reference sequence). The length of the CDR3 is 15 residues. J lost 7 bases, V lost 3 bases, and 6 bases had no gene match. CDR3 loop: CASSMAGTGENEQFF. The CDR3 DNA reads as TGTGCCAGTAGTATGGCCGGGACAGGGGAAAATGAGCAGTTCTTC. Full variable domain (remainder filled in from reference TRBV19 and TRBJ2-1): DGGITQSPKYLFRKEGQNVTLSCEQNLNHDAMYWYRQDPGQGLRLIYYSQIVNDFQKGDIAEGYSVSREKKESFPLTVTSAQKNPTAFYLCASSMAGTGENEQFFGPGTRLTVL.

The chain has TRBV6-1 and TRBJ1-1, with D perhaps TRBD1 (6 bases). This CDR3 comprises 13 residues. The germline CDR1 and CDR2 sequences are MNHNS and SASEGT. Between the trimmed V and J ends, which lost 6 bases and 4 bases, there was a span of 12 bases. DNA for the CDR3: TGTGCCAGCAGGGACAGCGCATTCACTGAAGCTTTCTTT. Translating it yields CASRDSAFTEAFF.

The chain has TRBV11-1 and TRBJ2-3, with 8 bases identical to TRBD2. Germline lookup yields CDR1 SGHAT and CDR2 FQDESV (reference sequence). J was trimmed by 6 bases and V by 0 bases; bases with no gene match: 2. The CDR3 spans 14 residues. CDR3 region: CASSLALAVDTQYF. CDR3 sequence (DNA): TGTGCCAGCAGCTTAGCACTAGCGGTCGATACGCAGTATTTT.

The J gene is TRBJ2-7, the V gene TRBV5-1; TRBD1 matches at 8 bases. CDR1 and CDR2 from the germline V gene are SGHRS and YFSETQ. V was clipped by 4 bases and J by 2 bases; unmatched bases: 8. The CDR3 has 15 amino acids. CDR3 protein: CASSGTGTGAYEQYF. The CDR3 DNA is TGCGCCAGCAGCGGTACCGGGACAGGAGCCTACGAGCAGTACTTC.

This rearrangement joins TRBV6-1 to TRBJ1-1; 7 bases line up with TRBD1. This CDR3 spans 15 amino acids. The germline V gene has CDR1 MNHNS and CDR2 SASEGT. V lost 6 bases, J lost 2 bases, and 9 bases stayed unmatched. The CDR3 nucleotides read TGTGCCAGCAGGAAATACGGGACAGCTAACACTGAAGCTTTCTTT. Its protein is CASRKYGTANTEAFF.

This clone has just a few counts. V gene TRBV7-9 combines with J gene TRBJ2-1, with 10 bases fitting TRBD1. Germline values: CDR1 SEHNR, CDR2 FQNEAQ (reference sequence). The CDR3 runs 14 residues. With 3 bases clipped from V and 8 bases from J, the junction kept 4 bases outside the gene matches. CDR3 coding DNA: TGTGCCAGCAGCTTTACCGGGACAGGGGATGAGCAGTTCTTC. This translates into CASSFTGTGDEQFF.

The chain uses TRBV6-1 and TRBJ2-2; TRBD1 aligns across 7 bases. The V and J ends lost 5 bases and 3 bases, in that order; junction bases with no gene match: 6. Germline V gene lookup returns CDR1 MNHNS and CDR2 SASEGT. The CDR3 spans 15 residues. The CDR3 region has the DNA TGTGCCAGCAGTCTACAGGGGCCGCACACCGGGGAGCTGTTTTTT. This codes for CASSLQGPHTGELFF.

This clone was counted between two and nine times. V is TRBV4-2 and J is TRBJ2-5; 8 bases align to TRBD1. With the DNA end fitting TRBJ2-7 better, the J assignment may be wrong. CDR3 length equals 14 residues. CDR1 and CDR2 (germline): LGHNA, YNFKEQ. CDR3 nucleotide sequence: TGTGCCAGCAGCCAAGAGACAGGGGACTACGAGCAGTACTTC. Its protein is CASSQETGDYEQYF.

The chain recombines TRBV18 with TRBJ2-1, with no clear D. With 6 bases removed from V and 8 bases from J, the gap between germline ends came to 14 bases. Germline CDR1 KGHSH, CDR2 LQKENI. This CDR3 contains 13 residues. The CDR3 DNA reads TGTGCCAGCTCTCCCGACATTCCCTATGAGCAGTTCTTC. Translating gives CASSPDIPYEQFF. The full variable domain, with the rest looked up from reference TRBV18 and TRBJ2-1, is NAGVMQNPRHLVRRRGQEARLRCSPMKGHSHVYWYRQLPEEGLKFMVYLQKENIIDESGMPKERFSAEFPKEGPSILRIQQVVRGDSAAYFCASSPDIPYEQFFGPGTRLTVL.

This clone was recorded a few times. This rearrangement joins TRBV11-3 to TRBJ2-7; TRBD2 is a possible D gene (6 bases). Trimming pared 1 base from V and 4 bases from J, leaving 11 bases between. The length of the CDR3 is 14 residues. CDR1 is SGHNT and CDR2 is YENEEA in the germline V gene. CDR3 DNA sequence: TGTGCCAGCAGCTTAGGGCGGGAAGCTTACGAGCAGTACTTC. This translates into CASSLGREAYEQYF.

V usage is TRBV13 and J usage is TRBJ2-7; D uncertain. The CDR3 is made up of 12 amino acids. V lost 0 bases, J lost 7 bases, and 7 bases lay in between. CDR1 PRHDT and CDR2 FYEKMQ come from the germline V gene (reference sequence). In DNA form, the CDR3 reads TGTGCCAGCAGCTTAGGGGCCTGGGAGCAGTACTTC. Translated: CASSLGAWEQYF.

The chain combines TRBV7-2 with TRBJ2-7; D unresolved. The CDR3 sequence is 13 residues long. Germline V lookup: CDR1 SGHTA, CDR2 FQGNSA. V shed 5 bases and J shed 4 bases, with 12 bases lying between them. The CDR3, as DNA: TGTGCCAGCAGCCAAATGGCGGATTACGAGCAGTACTTC. It is translated as CASSQMADYEQYF.

The V and J genes are TRBV6-5 and TRBJ2-5, with a tentative D call TRBD2 (5 bases). With 6 bases removed from V and 2 bases from J, the gap between germline ends came to 16 bases. The germline V gene has CDR1 MNHEY and CDR2 SVGAGI. The CDR3 extends over 15 amino acids. The CDR3 reads CASRPSGDTQETQYF. The CDR3 DNA follows: TGTGCCAGCAGACCCTCCGGGGATACACAAGAGACCCAGTACTTC.

The chain links TRBV5-1 to TRBJ1-5; no firm D call. With 0 bases removed from V and 3 bases from J, the gap between germline ends came to 10 bases. The CDR3 sequence is 15 residues long. From germline, CDR1 is SGHRS and CDR2 YFSETQ. The CDR3: CASSLATGSNQPQHF. The CDR3 DNA reads TGCGCCAGCAGCTTGGCTACGGGATCCAATCAGCCCCAGCATTTT.

This CDR3 is CACPRGGGYTF. The CDR3, as DNA: TGTGCCTGCCCCCGCGGGGGAGGCTACACCTTC. This chain connects TRBV30 to TRBJ1-2, with D perhaps matching TRBD1 (5 bases). V lost 6 bases and J lost 8, with 13 bases in between. The V gene's germline CDR1 is GTSNPN and CDR2 SVGIG (reference sequence). This CDR3 has 11 amino acids. Drawing the rest from reference TRBV30 and TRBJ1-2, the complete variable domain is SQTIHQWPATLVQPVGSPLSLECTVEGTSNPNLYWYRQAAGRGLQLLFYSVGIGQISSEVPQNLSASRPQDRQFILSSKKLLLSDSGFYLCACPRGGGYTFGSGTRLTVV.

The chain has TRBV10-3 and TRBJ2-3, with D possibly being TRBD1 (6 bases). This CDR3 has 16 residues. V was cut by 0 bases and J by 0 bases, with 10 bases left in between. In germline, CDR1 is ENHRY, CDR2 SYGVKD. CDR3 amino acids: CAISESPGTSTDTQYF. As DNA, the CDR3 is TGTGCCATCAGTGAGTCGCCAGGGACAAGCACAGATACGCAGTATTTT.

This clone has only a few counts. The chain employs TRBV19 and TRBJ1-1; D call uncertain. This CDR3 has 14 residues. The germline CDR1 and CDR2 sequences are LNHDA and SQIVND (reference sequence). Between the trimmed V and J ends, which lost 6 bases and 5 bases, there was a span of 16 bases. The CDR3 DNA is TGTGCCAGTAGCTCCGGGTTTTTAGGAACTGAAGCTTTCTTT. Its translation is CASSSGFLGTEAFF.

This clone occurred a few times. The gene calls are TRBV7-9 and TRBJ2-4; 11 nucleotides match TRBD2. The CDR3 consists of 16 residues. Germline CDR1 and CDR2: SEHNR and FQNEAQ (reference sequence). V lost 5 bases and J lost 2; bases outside the gene matches: 5. This CDR3 is CASSPRLAGTKNIQYF. The CDR3 DNA reads as TGTGCCAGCAGCCCGCGACTAGCGGGAACCAAAAACATTCAGTACTTC.

This clone occurred once. The rearrangement joins TRBV18 to TRBJ2-7, with 13 bases matching TRBD2. This CDR3 region has 15 residues. Looked up from germline, CDR1 is KGHSH and CDR2 is LQKENI. V lost 2 bases to trimming and J lost 3 bases; unmatched junction nucleotides: 1. CDR3 protein: CASSPGLAGVYEQYF. For the CDR3, the DNA is TGTGCCAGCTCACCAGGACTAGCGGGAGTCTACGAGCAGTACTTC.